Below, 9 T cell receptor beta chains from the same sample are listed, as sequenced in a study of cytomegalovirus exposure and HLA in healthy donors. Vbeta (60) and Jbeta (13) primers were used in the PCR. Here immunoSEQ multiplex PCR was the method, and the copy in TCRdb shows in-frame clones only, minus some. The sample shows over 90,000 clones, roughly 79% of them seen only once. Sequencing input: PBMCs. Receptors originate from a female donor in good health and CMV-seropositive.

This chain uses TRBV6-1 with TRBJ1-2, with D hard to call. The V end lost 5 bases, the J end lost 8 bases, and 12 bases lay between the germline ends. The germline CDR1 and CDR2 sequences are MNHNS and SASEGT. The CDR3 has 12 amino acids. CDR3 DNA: TGTGCCAGCAGTCGCAAAGAGGGCGGCTACACCTTC. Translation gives CASSRKEGGYTF.

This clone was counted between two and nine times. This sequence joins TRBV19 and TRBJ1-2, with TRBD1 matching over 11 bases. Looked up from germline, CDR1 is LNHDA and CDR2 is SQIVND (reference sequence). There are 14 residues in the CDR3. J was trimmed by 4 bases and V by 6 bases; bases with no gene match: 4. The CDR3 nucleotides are TGTGCCAGTAGCGGACAGGGGGCGGGCTATGGCTACACCTTC. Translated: CASSGQGAGYGYTF.

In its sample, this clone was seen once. In nucleotides, the CDR3 is TGCGCCAGCAGCCAAGGGACTACTAACACCGGGGAGCTGTTTTTT. It yields the protein CASSQGTTNTGELFF. The chain employs TRBV4-3 and TRBJ2-2, with D tentatively TRBD2 (6 bases). Germline V gene sequence: CDR1 LGHNA, CDR2 YSLEER. The CDR3 extends over 15 amino acids. V dropped 1 base and J dropped 2 bases, with 8 bases sitting between them.

Written as DNA, the CDR3 is TGCAGCGTTGAAGATACTAGCGGGGTTCTAGATACGCAGTATTTT. Its protein is CSVEDTSGVLDTQYF. The rearrangement links TRBV29-1 to TRBJ2-3; TRBD2 aligns across 10 bases. Germline V gives CDR1 SQVTM, CDR2 ANQGSEA. This CDR3 comprises 15 residues. V dropped 0 bases and J dropped 5; count of bases not matched to a gene: 5.

CDR3 nucleotide sequence: TGCGCCAGCAGTAGGGGCCCCCCAGACAATGAGCAGTTCTTC. It specifies CASSRGPPDNEQFF. This chain joins TRBV5-1 and TRBJ2-1; maybe TRBD1 (5 bases). CDR3 size: 14 residues. V was cut by 5 bases and J by 5 bases, with 14 bases left in between. The germline CDR1 and CDR2 sequences are SGHRS and YFSETQ.

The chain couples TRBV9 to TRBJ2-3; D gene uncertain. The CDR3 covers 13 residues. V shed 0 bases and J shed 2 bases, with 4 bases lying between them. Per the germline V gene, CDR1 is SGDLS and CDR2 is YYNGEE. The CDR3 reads CASSVAYTDTQYF. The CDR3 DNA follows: TGTGCCAGCAGCGTAGCCTACACAGATACGCAGTATTTT.

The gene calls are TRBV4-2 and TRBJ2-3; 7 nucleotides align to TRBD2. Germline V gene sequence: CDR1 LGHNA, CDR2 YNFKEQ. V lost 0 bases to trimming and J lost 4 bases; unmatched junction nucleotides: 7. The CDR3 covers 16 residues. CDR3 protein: CASSQERTGGSDTQYF. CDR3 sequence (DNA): TGTGCCAGCAGCCAAGAGAGGACGGGAGGTTCAGATACGCAGTATTTT.

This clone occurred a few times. CDR3 in amino acids: CASSSDRNNEQFF. The CDR3 DNA follows: TGTGCCAGCAGCTCCGACAGGAACAATGAGCAGTTCTTC. The chain recombines TRBV5-8 with TRBJ2-1, with a tentative D call TRBD1 (6 bases). The V end lost 3 bases, the J end lost 5 bases, and 9 bases lay between the germline ends. CDR1 is SGHTS and CDR2 is YDEGEE in the germline V gene. The CDR3 runs to 13 residues.

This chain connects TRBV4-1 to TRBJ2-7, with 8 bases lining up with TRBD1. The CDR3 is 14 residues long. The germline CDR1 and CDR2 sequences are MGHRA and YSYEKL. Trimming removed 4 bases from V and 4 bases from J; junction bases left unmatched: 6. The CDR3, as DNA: TGCGCCAGCAGCCCTGGACAGGGCGGGTACGAGCAGTACTTC. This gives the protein CASSPGQGGYEQYF.